Here is one T cell receptor (beta chain) with its context. Its antigen is not known. This entry belongs to a study of immune evolution from preneoplasia to lung adenocarcinoma. The V end was cut by 4 bases, the J end by 2 bases, with 1 base between. The CDR3 totals 11 residues. From germline, CDR1 is SEHNR and CDR2 FQNEAQ (reference sequence). Study-level points and caveats: From normal lung to invasive adenocarcinoma, top clone frequencies appeared to decrease.

Using immunoSEQ multiplex PCR, the repertoire was profiled, and TCRdb retains in-frame clones only, with some absent. Of approximately 9,000 clones listed, around 75% were seen once; the top ten hold approximately 9.1%. The gene calls are TRBV7-9 and TRBJ2-3; D ambiguous. Sequenced sample: FFPE minimally invasive lung adenocarcinoma tissue. The sequence was collected from a donor at least 70 years old with lung adenocarcinoma. The CDR3 spells CASSSTDTQYF. CDR3 DNA sequence: TGTGCCAGCAGCTCCACAGATACGCAGTATTTT.